A single sample is the source of the 19 T cell receptor beta chains below, sequenced in a study of control samples from healthy donors and cancer patients. Some clones are missing from TCRdb's copy, which holds only in-frame ones; the method was immunoSEQ multiplex PCR. The profile shows 170,000 or so clones, 80% to 95% of them singletons. The sequenced sample was blood. Receptors were obtained from a man aged 18 to 35 in good health.

V usage is TRBV2 and J usage is TRBJ1-2; D is perhaps TRBD1 (6 bases). This CDR3 is built from 12 residues. Trimming removed 6 bases at V and 7 bases at J, with 12 bases between. Germline V gene lookup returns CDR1 SNHLY and CDR2 FYNNEI. DNA of the CDR3: TGTGCCAGCAGACAGGGTGGTATTGGCTACACCTTC. Its translation is CASRQGGIGYTF. The whole variable domain, remainder taken from reference TRBV2 and TRBJ1-2, is EPEVTQTPSHQVTQMGQEVILRCVPISNHLYFYWYRQILGQKVEFLVSFYNNEISEKSEIFDDQFSVERPDGSNFTLKIRSTKLEDSAMYFCASRQGGIGYTFGSGTRLTVV.

The chain combines TRBV5-5 with TRBJ2-7; 10 bases fit TRBD1. After removal of 2 bases from V and 3 bases from J, the junction contained 5 bases not matched to a gene. The germline CDR1 and CDR2 sequences are SGHKS and YYEKEE (reference sequence). The CDR3 sequence is 15 residues long. DNA for the CDR3: TGTGCCAGCAGCTTCGACAGGGGGCCTGGCTACGAGCAGTACTTC. The encoded protein is CASSFDRGPGYEQYF.

The chain couples TRBV9 to TRBJ2-1; 9 bases match TRBD2. Germline CDR1 and CDR2: SGDLS and YYNGEE. V lost 4 bases, J lost 8 bases, and 13 bases stayed unmatched. The CDR3 is 16 residues long. The CDR3 sequence is CASSPRGAGGRHEQFF. DNA for the CDR3: TGTGCCAGCAGCCCCCGGGGGGCGGGGGGGCGCCATGAGCAGTTCTTC.

This clone came up once. This chain joins TRBV3-1 (or the pseudogene TRBV3-2) and TRBJ1-2; D call uncertain. CDR1 and CDR2 from the germline V gene are LGHDT and YNNKEL (reference sequence). This CDR3 is built from 12 residues. V was pared by 4 bases and J by 8 bases, with 11 bases between. The chain's CDR3 is CASSPGTGGYTF. In DNA form, the CDR3 reads TGTGCCAGCAGCCCAGGAACGGGCGGCTACACCTTC.

The chain joins TRBV27 to TRBJ2-3; a weak D match, TRBD2 (5 bases). Germline V lookup: CDR1 MNHEY, CDR2 SMNVEV (reference sequence). This CDR3 contains 16 residues. The V end was cut by 6 bases, the J end by 3 bases, with 19 bases between. This CDR3 is CASSGYGPGKTDTQYF. CDR3 bases: TGTGCCAGCAGCGGATACGGTCCGGGGAAAACAGATACGCAGTATTTT.

This chain uses TRBV29-1 with TRBJ2-2; D ambiguous. V was shortened by 4 bases and J by 0 bases, with 9 bases between the two germline ends. Per the germline V gene, CDR1 is SQVTM and CDR2 is ANQGSEA. The CDR3 spans 14 residues. The CDR3 DNA reads as TGCAGCGTTGTAGGTACTGCGAACACCGGGGAGCTGTTTTTT. Translating gives CSVVGTANTGELFF.

The chain carries TRBV2 and TRBJ2-1, with 10 bases matching TRBD2. There are 15 residues in the CDR3. In germline, CDR1 is SNHLY, CDR2 FYNNEI. With 8 bases clipped from V and 8 bases from J, the junction kept 12 bases outside the gene matches. The CDR3, as DNA: TGTGCCAGCTCCCGACCCCCTAGCGGGGGATATGAGCAGTTCTTC. It codes for CASSRPPSGGYEQFF.

The CDR3 spells CASSYQMTAWEQYF. CDR3 in DNA: TGTGCCAGCAGTTACCAAATGACGGCCTGGGAGCAGTACTTC. The rearrangement uses TRBV6-5 and TRBJ2-7; no clear D. Germline V gives CDR1 MNHEY, CDR2 SVGAGI. Trimming stripped 2 bases from V and 7 bases from J, with 15 bases between. The CDR3 length is 14 residues.

This chain uses TRBV7-8 with TRBJ2-2; TRBD1 aligns across 7 bases. Germline V gene lookup returns CDR1 SGHVS and CDR2 FQNEAQ. Unmatched junction bases numbered 4, after V lost 4 bases and J lost 5 bases. CDR3 length: 14 residues. The CDR3 region is CASSSTGITGELFF. The CDR3 nucleotides read TGTGCCAGCAGCTCGACAGGGATAACCGGGGAGCTGTTTTTT.

This clone was seen only once. This chain uses TRBV3-1 (or the pseudogene TRBV3-2) with TRBJ2-7; the D call may be TRBD1 or TRBD2 (5 bases each). V lost 4 bases and J lost 13, with 20 bases in between. The germline V gene encodes CDR1 LGHDT and CDR2 YNNKEL (reference sequence). The CDR3 consists of 13 residues. Written as DNA, the CDR3 is TGTGCCAGCAGCCCTCAAAAGGGACGGCCCAATTACTTC. This encodes CASSPQKGRPNYF.

A single count supports this clone. The CDR3 DNA sequence: TGTGCCAGCAGTGAAAGGACACCCAATTCACCCCTCCACTTT. This sequence encodes CASSERTPNSPLHF. This chain joins TRBV6-1 and TRBJ1-6; the D gene is possibly TRBD1 (5 bases). Germline assignment: CDR1 MNHNS and CDR2 SASEGT. The CDR3 runs 14 residues. V dropped 2 bases and J dropped 7 bases, with 9 bases sitting between them.

The chain links TRBV6-5 to TRBJ2-7; 14 positions match TRBD2. The germline V gene encodes CDR1 MNHEY and CDR2 SVGAGI. The CDR3 runs to 15 residues. J lost 3 bases, V lost 7 bases, and 5 bases had no gene match. The DNA of the CDR3 is TGTGCCAGCACCAAAGGACTAGCGGGGGGCTACGAGCAGTACTTC. Translated: CASTKGLAGGYEQYF.

This chain links TRBV14 with TRBJ2-6; possibly TRBD1 for D (5 bases). Trimming removed 4 bases at V and 0 bases at J, with 7 bases between. This CDR3 is 15 amino acids long. Per germline, CDR1 SGHDN and CDR2 FVKESK. The DNA for the CDR3 is TGTGCCAGCAGCCGACAGCTCTCTGGGGCCAACGTCCTGACTTTC. It yields the protein CASSRQLSGANVLTF.

This clone was seen a single time. The CDR3 region has the DNA TGTGCCAGCAGTGAGAGGGGCCTTAGCACAGATACGCAGTATTTT. This gives the protein CASSERGLSTDTQYF. The V call is TRBV3-1 (or the pseudogene TRBV3-2), the J call TRBJ2-3; D possibly matches TRBD1 or TRBD2 (5 bases each). The length of the CDR3 is 15 residues. V was shortened by 6 bases and J by 0 bases, with 13 bases between the two germline ends. The germline gives CDR1 LGHDT, CDR2 YNNKEL (reference sequence).

Concerning this clone: This sample includes further DNA sequences coding for the same CDR3. This chain uses TRBV7-6 with TRBJ2-5, with D possibly matching TRBD1 (5 bases). The V end lost 2 bases, the J end lost 5 bases, and 6 bases lay between the germline ends. This CDR3 contains 12 residues. Looked up from germline, CDR1 is SGHVS and CDR2 is FNYEAQ. CDR3 residues: CASSLKGETQYF. CDR3 sequence (DNA): TGTGCCAGCAGCTTAAAGGGGGAGACCCAGTACTTC.

The DNA for the CDR3 is TGTGCCAGTAGTATAGCTTTTGGGGAAGCTTTCTTT. This gives the protein CASSIAFGEAFF. The rearrangement links TRBV19 to TRBJ1-1; D call uncertain. Trimming cost V 1 base and J 8 bases, with 8 bases left between them. In germline, CDR1 is LNHDA, CDR2 SQIVND (reference sequence). The CDR3 consists of 12 residues.

V gene TRBV6-1 combines with J gene TRBJ2-2, with 10 bases identical to TRBD2. In germline, CDR1 is MNHNS, CDR2 SASEGT. The trim removed 3 bases at V and 11 bases at J, leaving 21 bases unmatched. The CDR3 consists of 19 residues. The CDR3 DNA reads as TGTGCCAGCAGTGAGGATCCCCATGTGGTTAGCGGGGGGTTAAGTGAGCTGTTTTTT. Its translation is CASSEDPHVVSGGLSELFF.

This clone was detected once. The genes are TRBV6-2 or TRBV6-3 and TRBJ2-3, with 7 bases aligning to TRBD1. Per the germline V gene, CDR1 is MNHEY and CDR2 is SVGEGT. This CDR3 region has 17 residues. After removal of 0 bases from V and 2 bases from J, the junction contained 8 bases not matched to a gene. The CDR3 spells CASSYSYRGPSTDTQYF. The CDR3 nucleotides read TGTGCCAGCAGTTACTCGTACAGGGGACCGTCCACAGATACGCAGTATTTT.

The CDR3 spells CASSLGFEGDSVEKLFF. The CDR3 DNA reads TGTGCCAGCAGCTTAGGATTTGAAGGGGACAGTGTTGAAAAACTGTTTTTT. The V and J genes are TRBV7-2 and TRBJ1-4; 7 bases agree with TRBD1. Germline CDR1 SGHTA, CDR2 FQGNSA. This CDR3 comprises 17 residues. J gave up 7 bases and V 1 base, and 12 bases lay outside the gene matches.